This record concerns one T cell receptor (beta chain) sequence. Its antigen is still unknown. This sample stems from a study of shared clonotypes between healthy human individuals. Overall study: CD4 naive and CD4 memory each took three plates per donor, while CD8 naive took two and CD8 memory one. Points from the study as a whole: Tissue TCR repertoires likely differ from these blood-only repertoires.

CD45RO-negative, CCR7-positively selected cells formed the naive CD8 fraction, excluding terminally differentiated effector memory CD45RA+ cells. The DNA input per sorted-subset replicate PCR was 200 ng, corresponding to 32,000 or so T cell genomes. Data came from immunoSEQ multiplex PCR; TCRdb stores just in-frame clones and leaves some out. The sample lists millions of clones, over 85% occurring once. CDR3 length: 15 residues. Trimming shortened V by 4 bases and J by 6 bases, and 16 bases separated the two germline ends. The germline V gene has CDR1 SGHTA and CDR2 FQGNSA. What was sequenced was naive CD8+ T cells sorted from blood. The gene calls are TRBV7-2 and TRBJ2-1; either TRBD1 or TRBD2 may supply D (5 bases each). This TCR came from a man aged 18 to 30 in good health. CDR3 sequence: CASSYPGPLPNEQFF. The CDR3 DNA follows: TGTGCCAGCAGCTACCCGGGACCCCTTCCCAATGAGCAGTTCTTC. The whole variable domain, remainder taken from reference TRBV7-2 and TRBJ2-1, is GAGVSQSPSNKVTEKGKDVELRCDPISGHTALYWYRQSLGQGLEFLIYFQGNSAPDKSGLPSDRFSAERTGGSVSTLTIQRTQQEDSAVYLCASSYPGPLPNEQFFGPGTRLTVL.